The source of this T cell receptor beta chain is a study of OX40 agonist ivuxolimab in advanced cancers. A note on the overall study: The costimulatory receptor OX40 (CD134) was targeted by ivuxolimab, a fully human IgG2 agonistic monoclonal antibody. Intravenous ivuxolimab was administered to patients every 2 weeks at six dose levels: 0.01, 0.1, 0.3, 1.5, 3 and 10 mg/kg. Among the approximately 54 dose-escalation patients, around 20 had hepatocellular carcinoma, 15 melanoma, 9 renal cell carcinoma and 9 head and neck cancer. In the dose-escalation cohort, 75% to 90% of patients were male, and the mean age was around 60 years with a range of about 20 to 80. Patients were allowed to have had prior anti-PD-1, anti-PD-L1 or anti-CTLA-4 therapy, and around 40% of the dose-escalation patients had previously received checkpoint inhibitors. Partial responses occurred in three dose-escalation patients: two with cutaneous melanoma and one with hepatocellular carcinoma. The point of sequencing TCRbeta in the periphery was to test whether ivuxolimab changed TCR sequence diversity and drove clonal T-cell expansion. The paper covers the monotherapy dose-escalation part of the phase I ivuxolimab trial, which included N ≈ 50 patients. Broad study findings and their caveats: At doses of 0.1 to 3.0 mg/kg, clonal expansion of both CD4+ and CD8+ blood T cells was observed from baseline to week 6. Antigen specificity was not determined for the clonally expanded peripheral T cells. After ivuxolimab, more expanded clones were found on average in CD8+ T cells than in CD4+ T cells. In the 0.1-3.0 mg/kg groups, partial responders had among the lowest normalized peripheral clonal expansion, particularly in CD8+ T cells. Low levels of normalized T-cell clonal expansion were also seen in some nonresponding patients.

Reading from cysteine to phenylalanine, the CDR3 counts 14 amino acids. The read is trimmed to its CDR3 DNA, 42 bases read in frame from base 1. V and J lose 3 bases and 7 bases, and a span of 16 bases separates them. The germline V gene (reference sequence) gives CDR1 as SEHNR and CDR2 as FQNEAQ. Genomic DNA was extracted from sorted cells for sequencing of the TCRbeta CDR3 region. TCRbeta CDR3 regions were sequenced using the immunoSEQ Assay. Entries here come from immuneACCESS through TCRdb and include only in-frame sequences with V and J called. Some clones fail to appear in such tables; in the studies checked, an unresolved V gene covers under half of the shortfall, and the cause of the remainder is unknown. Across this sample there are roughly 70,000 clones, with 85% to 90% seen only once. Of the sample, approximately 2.1% is held by the ten largest clones. Details on this clone: Its antigen is unknown. Nothing much larger sits one base from this clone, and base qualities are not available.

The trial excluded patients who had a history of autoimmune disease or were on systemic immunosuppression. Peripheral blood for TCR sequencing was collected from all dose cohorts at baseline, on cycle 4 day 1, and on cycle 7 day 1. The samples were drawn from a first-in-human, open-label, multicenter phase I dose-escalation trial of ivuxolimab. The trial enrolled adults with locally advanced or metastatic head and neck squamous cell, hepatocellular, melanoma or renal cell carcinoma. Before TCR sequencing, CD4+ T cells and CD8+ T cells were sorted from peripheral blood as separate populations. The specimen comprised CD4+ or CD8+ T cells sorted from blood, sampled in a trial of the OX40 agonist ivuxolimab. The V and J genes are TRBV7-9 and TRBJ2-7; TRBD1 is possibly the D segment (6 matching bases). The TCR sequence derives from an adult with an advanced solid tumor such as melanoma, head and neck, liver or kidney cancer. The CDR3 reads CASSLGQGKGEQYF. The nucleotide sequence reads TGTGCCAGCAGCTTGGGGCAGGGGAAGGGGGAGCAGTACTTC.